These 13 T cell receptor beta chains were all obtained from the same sample, sequenced in a study of blood T cell repertoires in COVID-19 (dated by TCRdb to about 2020). Libraries were constructed by the immunoSEQ multiplex PCR assay. TCRdb carries this immuneACCESS record with in-frame sequences only. Its versions omit some clonotypes, under half of them owing to an unresolved V gene in the studies checked, with the rest unexplained. The sample table shows around 78,000 clones, and more than 75% are seen once. Roughly a tenth of the sample is in the top ten clones. The specimen was peripheral blood. The source is a man aged 70-80 years with active or convalescent COVID-19.

This sequence joins TRBV2 and TRBJ1-1; D is unclear. With 5 bases removed from V and 2 bases from J, the gap between germline ends came to 12 bases. Germline V CDR1 and CDR2: SNHLY, FYNNEI. The CDR3 totals 14 residues. CDR3 bases: TGTGCCAGCAGTAAGGACGGACTAAACACTGAAGCTTTCTTT. Protein sequence: CASSKDGLNTEAFF.

This clone was counted between two and nine times. The chain employs TRBV28 and TRBJ2-7; 15 bases agree with TRBD2. The trim removed 5 bases at V and 8 bases at J, leaving 10 bases unmatched. The CDR3 runs 16 residues. The V gene's germline CDR1 is MDHEN and CDR2 SYDVKM. In DNA form, the CDR3 reads TGTGCCAGCAGTGGGACCGATGGACTAGCGGGAGGGCAGCAGTACTTC. It is translated as CASSGTDGLAGGQQYF.

The table lists this clone with a count of one. The chain has TRBV4-2 and TRBJ2-5, with D maybe TRBD1 (5 bases). This CDR3 is 15 amino acids long. V lost 0 bases and J 4 bases, leaving 12 bases between the germline ends. CDR1 is LGHNA, CDR2 YNFKEQ, per germline. CDR3 sequence reads: CASSQEGWGSETQYF. CDR3 sequence (DNA): TGTGCCAGCAGCCAAGAGGGGTGGGGCTCAGAGACCCAGTACTTC.

The chain employs TRBV2 and TRBJ2-1; 10 nucleotides align to TRBD1. V shed 6 bases and J 7 bases; nucleotides not matched to a gene: 9. This CDR3 has 15 amino acids. CDR1 and CDR2 from the germline V gene are SNHLY and FYNNEI. CDR3 sequence (DNA): TGTGCCAGCAGGTTTCGGGGGACAGGGGATAATGAGCAGTTCTTC. Its translation: CASRFRGTGDNEQFF. The full variable domain, rest sourced from reference TRBV2 and TRBJ2-1, is EPEVTQTPSHQVTQMGQEVILRCVPISNHLYFYWYRQILGQKVEFLVSFYNNEISEKSEIFDDQFSVERPDGSNFTLKIRSTKLEDSAMYFCASRFRGTGDNEQFFGPGTRLTVL.

The chain couples TRBV30 to TRBJ2-7; tentative D call: TRBD1 (6 bases). Trimming removed 2 bases at V and 4 bases at J, with 9 bases between. The germline V gene has CDR1 GTSNPN and CDR2 SVGIG (reference sequence). The length of the CDR3 is 12 residues. The CDR3 region has the DNA TGTGCCTGGAGTCCACAGGGATACGAGCAGTACTTC. Its protein product is CAWSPQGYEQYF.

CDR3 residues: CAITEGDRGTEAFF. The DNA for the CDR3 is TGTGCCATCACCGAGGGGGACAGGGGCACTGAAGCTTTCTTT. The chain recombines TRBV10-3 with TRBJ1-1; 10 nucleotides match TRBD1. CDR1 is ENHRY and CDR2 is SYGVKD in the germline V gene. The CDR3 is made up of 14 amino acids. With V trimmed by 7 bases and J by 4 bases, 6 bases remained unmatched.

This chain joins TRBV7-3 and TRBJ1-1, with D uncertain. Germline V gives CDR1 SGHTA, CDR2 FQGTGA. The CDR3 length is 14 residues. The ends were cut back, 2 bases at V and 5 bases at J, with 12 bases in the middle. The CDR3 reads CASSLEGRRTEAFF. CDR3 in DNA: TGTGCCAGCAGCTTAGAGGGAAGGAGGACTGAAGCTTTCTTT.

The rearrangement joins TRBV19 to TRBJ1-5; D not resolved. Trimming removed 5 bases at V and 2 bases at J, with 10 bases between. The CDR3 is 14 amino acids. Germline lookup yields CDR1 LNHDA and CDR2 SQIVND (reference sequence). In DNA form, the CDR3 reads TGTGCCAGTAGTGGCGGGTCGGGCAATCAGCCCCAGCATTTT. Its protein product is CASSGGSGNQPQHF. Full variable domain (remainder filled in from reference TRBV19 and TRBJ1-5): DGGITQSPKYLFRKEGQNVTLSCEQNLNHDAMYWYRQDPGQGLRLIYYSQIVNDFQKGDIAEGYSVSREKKESFPLTVTSAQKNPTAFYLCASSGGSGNQPQHFGDGTRLSIL.

CDR3 amino acids: CASSVSAIGELFF. The CDR3 DNA sequence: TGTGCCAGCAGCGTATCAGCGATCGGGGAGCTGTTTTTT. The J gene is TRBJ2-2, the V gene TRBV9; D is undetermined. This CDR3 spans 13 amino acids. V lost 1 base and J lost 7, with 8 bases in between. The germline gives CDR1 SGDLS, CDR2 YYNGEE.

The chain links TRBV29-1 to TRBJ1-2, with 9 positions matching TRBD1. This CDR3 is 15 amino acids long. J was trimmed by 2 bases and V by 6 bases; bases with no gene match: 10. CDR1 and CDR2 (germline): SQVTM, ANQGSEA. CDR3 sequence reads: CSVVINRGPNYGYTF. The CDR3 DNA follows: TGCAGCGTCGTTATCAACAGGGGGCCCAACTATGGCTACACCTTC.

The CDR3, as DNA: TGCGCCAGCAGCGCACTTGACAGGGGAGGAACTGAAGCTTTCTTT. It is translated as CASSALDRGGTEAFF. V and J are TRBV5-1 and TRBJ1-1; 8 bases fit TRBD1. The CDR3 has 15 residues. Germline trimming cut 4 bases from V and 5 bases from J; bases unmatched to any gene: 10. Looked up from germline, CDR1 is SGHRS and CDR2 is YFSETQ.

The chain links TRBV4-1 to TRBJ1-1; 8 bases fit TRBD1. The CDR3 has 16 amino acids. CDR1 is MGHRA and CDR2 is YSYEKL in the germline V gene. The J segment lost 1 base and the V segment lost 2 bases, leaving 6 bases of the junction unmatched. In nucleotides, the CDR3 is TGCGCCAGCAGCCAAATGGACAGGGCTGGGAACACTGAAGCTTTCTTT. Amino acid sequence: CASSQMDRAGNTEAFF.

This clone has only one observation. V usage is TRBV7-2 and J usage is TRBJ1-2, with D unresolved. The CDR3 is 14 residues long. V gave up 0 bases and J gave up 4 bases, with 9 bases separating them. Germline V gives CDR1 SGHTA, CDR2 FQGNSA. The CDR3 nucleotides are TGTGCCAGCAGCTTAGCCGTTGAGCTCTATGGCTACACCTTC. Translated: CASSLAVELYGYTF.